What follows is one T cell receptor beta chain and its context. V gave up 1 base and J gave up 0 bases; unmatched junction bases: 9. The CDR3 extends over 18 amino acids. Sequencing was performed with immunoSEQ multiplex PCR; in TCRdb, only in-frame clones are kept and a portion is missing. The sample has about 95,000 clones; roughly 95% are singletons. This record comes from a study of technical replicates of blood from a handful of donors. This TCR derives from a human donor in good health. The gene calls are TRBV23-1 and TRBJ1-1; 9 nucleotides agree with TRBD1. TRBV23-1 is noted as an ORF with a role that remains uncertain. The material sequenced was T cells isolated from PBMCs. CDR3 protein: CASSQYNTGGDMNTEAFF. DNA of the CDR3: TGCGCCAGCAGTCAATATAATACAGGGGGCGACATGAACACTGAAGCTTTCTTT.